This entry lists 9 T cell receptor beta chains sequenced from one sample in a study of cytomegalovirus exposure and HLA in healthy donors. PCR used 60 Vbeta primers and 13 Jbeta primers. The method was immunoSEQ multiplex PCR; TCRdb's version includes in-frame clones alone and lacks a portion of them. This sample has some 150,000 clones, with about 80% found just once. The sequencing input was PBMCs. Receptors originate from a man in his forties or fifties in good health and CMV-seropositive.

V and J are TRBV9 and TRBJ1-2; 11 nucleotides match TRBD1. The CDR3 sequence is 18 residues long. V dropped 3 bases and J dropped 10; count of bases not matched to a gene: 20. Germline lookup yields CDR1 SGDLS and CDR2 YYNGEE. The CDR3 DNA is TGTGCCAGCAGCGCGGATGGGACAGGGGGTAGGCCCCTAGGTGACTACACCTTC. It encodes CASSADGTGGRPLGDYTF. Using reference TRBV9 and TRBJ1-2 for the parts outside the CDR3, the full variable domain is DSGVTQTPKHLITATGQRVTLRCSPRSGDLSVYWYQQSLDQGLQFLIQYYNGEERAKGNILERFSAQQFPDLHSELNLSSLELGDSALYFCASSADGTGGRPLGDYTFGSGTRLTVV.

As concerns this clone: This sample also contains other DNA sequences that code for the same CDR3. The CDR3 DNA is TGTGCCAGCAGATCGACAGGGACCTATGGCTACACCTTC. This codes for CASRSTGTYGYTF. This chain joins TRBV6-1 and TRBJ1-2; 7 bases align to TRBD1. This CDR3 has 13 residues. V was clipped by 6 bases and J by 4 bases; unmatched bases: 5. Germline V lookup: CDR1 MNHNS, CDR2 SASEGT.

The gene calls are TRBV5-5 and TRBJ2-5, with 7 positions matching TRBD1. Germline V gene lookup returns CDR1 SGHKS and CDR2 YYEKEE (reference sequence). J lost 2 bases, V lost 6 bases, and 10 bases had no gene match. The CDR3 extends over 15 amino acids. CDR3: CASIKMETGQETQYF. In DNA, the CDR3 is TGTGCCAGCATCAAAATGGAGACAGGGCAAGAGACCCAGTACTTC.

The chain carries TRBV19 and TRBJ1-6; tentative D call: TRBD1 (5 bases). The CDR3 runs 13 residues. V lost 7 bases and J lost 6, with 10 bases in between. Germline V lookup: CDR1 LNHDA, CDR2 SQIVND (reference sequence). The DNA for the CDR3 is TGTGCCAGTAACCCCGGGGGTAATTCACCCCTCCACTTT. Its protein is CASNPGGNSPLHF.

This sequence joins TRBV9 and TRBJ1-2; 7 bases are shared with TRBD1. The CDR3 consists of 13 residues. V gave up 4 bases and J gave up 4 bases; unmatched junction bases: 4. CDR1 is SGDLS and CDR2 is YYNGEE in the germline V gene. CDR3 loop: CASSPGDSYGYTF. CDR3 DNA: TGTGCCAGCAGCCCAGGGGACAGCTATGGCTACACCTTC.

The rearrangement uses TRBV2 and TRBJ2-3, with D unresolved. V lost 7 bases and J lost 0, with 11 bases in between. Germline CDR1 is SNHLY and CDR2 is FYNNEI. This CDR3 is 14 amino acids long. CDR3 residues: CASNPASSTDTQYF. The CDR3 nucleotides read TGTGCCAGCAATCCTGCGAGTAGCACAGATACGCAGTATTTT.

J is TRBJ2-3 and V is TRBV19, with D perhaps matching TRBD2 (6 bases). Germline-derived CDR1 and CDR2 are LNHDA and SQIVND (reference sequence). The CDR3 contains 14 residues. The V gene lost 5 bases and the J gene lost 1 base, with 10 bases spanning the gap. The chain's CDR3 is CASSAGSGTDTQYF. The CDR3 nucleotides read TGTGCCAGTAGTGCCGGGAGCGGCACAGATACGCAGTATTTT.

V and J are TRBV19 and TRBJ2-5; unclear D gene. The CDR3 spans 12 residues. With 5 bases removed from V and 2 bases from J, the gap between germline ends came to 6 bases. Germline CDR1 is LNHDA and CDR2 is SQIVND (reference sequence). CDR3 DNA sequence: TGTGCCAGTAGTGGCAGTCAAGAGACCCAGTACTTC. This encodes CASSGSQETQYF. Variable domain in full (rest from reference TRBV19 and TRBJ2-5): DGGITQSPKYLFRKEGQNVTLSCEQNLNHDAMYWYRQDPGQGLRLIYYSQIVNDFQKGDIAEGYSVSREKKESFPLTVTSAQKNPTAFYLCASSGSQETQYFGPGTRLLVL.

The chain links TRBV10-1 to TRBJ2-3; a possible D gene is TRBD1 (6 bases). The CDR3 spans 15 residues. The germline gives CDR1 WNHNN, CDR2 SYGVQD (reference sequence). V lost 8 bases and J 5 bases, leaving 20 bases between the germline ends. This CDR3 reads CASSGGTGPVDTQYF. In DNA form, the CDR3 reads TGCGCCAGCTCCGGAGGTACAGGGCCGGTAGATACGCAGTATTTT.